The T cell receptor (beta chain) under discussion was sequenced for a study of tumor and adjacent non-tumor tissue in lung cancer (dated by TCRdb to the late 2010s). Some background on the complete study: By cancer type, the cohort comprised 12 adenocarcinoma patients, 2 squamous cell carcinoma patients and 1 small cell lung cancer patient. Approximately 31 paired specimens, one tumor and one normal lung sample per patient, were profiled by TCRbeta CDR3 sequencing. Sequencing generated a total of 95 million to 150 million productive TCRbeta reads, averaging roughly 4.2 million reads per sample. The roughly 15 enrolled patients, of whom about 10 were men and 5 were women, were aged about 30 to 85 years and were diagnosed with TNM stage I to III disease. The study compared bulk TCRbeta repertoires between lung tumor tissue and matched distant non-tumor lung tissue from over twelve lung cancer patients.

About this clonotype itself: The clone's antigen remains unknown. The junction departs from the called germline gene at one end, perhaps through a read error.

For CDR1 and CDR2, the germline V gene (reference sequence) lists DFQATT and SNEGSKA. The CDR3 starts with the cysteine, ends with the phenylalanine, and has 13 residues. Here the CDR3 DNA is all that survives: 39 bases in frame from base 1. The library was built by means of multiplex PCR. These reads were obtained on an Illumina HiSeq 2500. TCRbeta libraries were built by three rounds of nested PCR using primers (Table S4), following protocols modified from ARM-PCR. Before sequencing, PCR products of 200-500 bp were excised from the gel and purified with the QIAquick gel extraction kit. The paper's processing steps were these. Trimmomatic was used to clean the reads, FLASH merged the cleaned reads into complete CDR3 sequences, and MiTCR assigned the sequences to V(D)J germline segments. Clonal diversity was calculated as the inverse Simpson's index using VDJtools. Productive reads were defined as in-frame sequences without a premature stop codon. Starting from the raw public reads, TCRdb applied fastp trimming at Q25, assembled clones with MiXCR and retained in-frame beta chains. Under each unique CDR3 protein, matching rows form one entry showing the most common genes and DNA. Here the V and J calls rest on TCRdb's processing, not on the authors' analysis. In all, the sample holds roughly 220,000 distinct CDR3 sequences, and around 70% of those were seen once. In total, the top ten clones hold almost 25% of the sample.

RNA was isolated from bulk, unsorted tissue, and RNA quality was assessed with a NanoDrop ND-1000 and an Agilent 2100. Newly diagnosed lung cancer patients without prior chemotherapy who had been admitted for thoracic surgery in China between August and November 2014 were enrolled as donors. The study excluded patients who had received radiotherapy or chemotherapy before or who had another cancer at the same time. Pieces of surgical tissue measuring about 1-2 cm3 were kept in RNAlater solution and stored at -80 degrees C until use. Beyond this particular receptor, the publication reports: Neither the sequencing platform nor unique molecular identifiers are mentioned in the methods. TCR diversity was significantly higher in younger patients, and higher tumor TCR diversity was associated with shorter overall and disease-free survival. TCR diversity (inverse Simpson) was significantly higher in tumor than in normal lung tissue (roughly 430 vs 170, P = 0.0075, Mann-Whitney U test). A significantly larger cumulative share of the repertoire was made up by the top 100 clones in normal lung than in tumor tissue. Peripheral blood was not sequenced, so blood TCRbeta repertoires in these lung cancer patients were not examined. Only roughly 16 patients were in the cohort, and the authors stated that larger samples and more detailed clinical data are needed.

The sequencing sample was made of lung tumor tissue. Recombination linked TRBV20-1 to TRBJ2-5, and TRBD2 matches 10 of the central bases. This TCR was recovered from a man in his fifties or sixties with non-small cell lung cancer. Here the CDR3 is given as CSTREEAGGGRYF. The DNA reads as follows: TGCAGTACTAGAGAGGAAGCGGGAGGGGGGCGGTACTTC.